This T cell receptor beta chain was recovered during a study of cytomegalovirus exposure and HLA in healthy donors. The study's findings and limits: There were under 200 TCR beta chains listed as cytomegalovirus-associated. Earlier findings revealed that most TCR beta V segments proved productive either about 87% or about 30% of the time.

This CDR3 has 15 amino acids. V lost 3 bases, J lost 2 bases, and 9 bases stayed unmatched. Looked up from germline, CDR1 is GTSNPN and CDR2 is SVGIG (reference sequence). About this clone: Its cognate antigen is unknown.

In the PCR, 60 Vbeta and 13 Jbeta primers were used. Profiling relied on immunoSEQ multiplex PCR, and the TCRdb table lists in-frame clones only, not all of them. The sample shows about 130,000 clones, around 80% of them seen only once. What was sequenced was PBMCs. The sequence came from a woman aged 25-40 years in good health and CMV-seronegative. The rearrangement links TRBV30 to TRBJ2-5; 7 nucleotides agree with TRBD1. The CDR3 loop reads CAWRSQGVAQETQYF. CDR3 in DNA: TGTGCCTGGAGAAGCCAGGGGGTTGCACAAGAGACCCAGTACTTC.